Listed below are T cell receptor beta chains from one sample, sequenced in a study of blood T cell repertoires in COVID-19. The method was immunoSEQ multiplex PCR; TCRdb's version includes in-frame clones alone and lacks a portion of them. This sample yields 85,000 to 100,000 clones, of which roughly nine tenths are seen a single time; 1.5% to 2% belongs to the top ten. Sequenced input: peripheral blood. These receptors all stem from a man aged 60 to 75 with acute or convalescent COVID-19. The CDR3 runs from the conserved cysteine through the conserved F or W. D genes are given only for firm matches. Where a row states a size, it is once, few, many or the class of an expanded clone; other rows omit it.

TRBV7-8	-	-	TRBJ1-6	TGTGCCAGCAGCTTAAAACTTAGCTCCTATAATTCACCCCTCCACTTT	CASSLKLSSYNSPLHF
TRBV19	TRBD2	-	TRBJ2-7	TGTGCCAGTAGCCTAAAGCGGGGGGCCCCCTACGAGCAGTACTTC	CASSLKRGAPYEQYF
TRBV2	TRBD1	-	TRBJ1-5	TGTGCCAGCAGCGGACAGGTTGGCAATCAGCCCCAGCATTTT	CASSGQVGNQPQHF
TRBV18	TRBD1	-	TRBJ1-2	TGTGCCAGCTCACCACCCGTTCGATCCGGGACAGGGGACTATGGCTACACCTTC	CASSPPVRSGTGDYGYTF
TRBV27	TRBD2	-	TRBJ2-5	TGTGCCAGCAGGATACTAGCGGGGGGGCCTGGGACCCAGTACTTC	CASRILAGGPGTQYF
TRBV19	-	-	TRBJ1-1	TGTGCCAGTAGTCTTGGACTTCCGAACACTGAAGCTTTCTTT	CASSLGLPNTEAFF
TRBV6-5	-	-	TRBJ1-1	TGTGCCAGCACGGCAGGGGTGAGCACTGAAGCTTTCTTT	CASTAGVSTEAFF
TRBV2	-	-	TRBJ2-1	TGTGCCAGCAGTGAAGGCAGGTCCACTCTTTACAATGAGCAGTTCTTC	CASSEGRSTLYNEQFF
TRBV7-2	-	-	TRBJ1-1	TGTGCCAGCAGCACAACCATGAACACTGAAGCTTTCTTT	CASSTTMNTEAFF
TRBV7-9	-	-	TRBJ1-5	TGTGCCAGCAGCCCCCGACAGATCAATCAGCCCCAGCATTTT	CASSPRQINQPQHF
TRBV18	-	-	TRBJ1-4	TGTGCCAGCTCACCACCGATCGGTAATGAAAAACTGTTTTTT	CASSPPIGNEKLFF
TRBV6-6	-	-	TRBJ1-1	TGTGCCAGCAGTGAACAGGTTCTAGCTTTCTTT	CASSEQVLAFF
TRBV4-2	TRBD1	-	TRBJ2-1	TGTGCCAGCAGCCATGGGGTGGGGACAGGCGTAGTCAATGAGCAGTTCTTC	CASSHGVGTGVVNEQFF
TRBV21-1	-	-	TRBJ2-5	TGTGCCAGCAGCAAACCTAGACTAGCGGGGGGGCCTCGACAAGAGACCCAGTACTTC	CASSKPRLAGGPRQETQYF
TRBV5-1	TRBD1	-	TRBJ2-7	TGCGCCAGCAGCGCGGGACAGGGGTGGACCTACGAGCAGTACTTC	CASSAGQGWTYEQYF
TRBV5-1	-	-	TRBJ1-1	TGCGCCAGCAGCTCCTGGGGAGGGACGAACACTGAAGCTTTCTTT	CASSSWGGTNTEAFF
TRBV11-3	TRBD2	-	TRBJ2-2	TGTGCCAGCAGCTTCAGCGGGGCCGGGGAGCTGTTTTTT	CASSFSGAGELFF
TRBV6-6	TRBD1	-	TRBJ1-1	TGTGCCAGCAGCACCACCCCCAGACAGGGGAAGTCGGGTGTAAACACTGAAGCTTTCTTT	CASSTTPRQGKSGVNTEAFF
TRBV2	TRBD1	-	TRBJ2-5	TGTGCCAGCAGTTTTGACAGGGGGCAAGGGACCCAGTACTTC	CASSFDRGQGTQYF
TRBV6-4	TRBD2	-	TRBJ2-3	TGTGCCAGCAGTGACTCGCGGGGGGGCACAGATACGCAGTATTTT	CASSDSRGGTDTQYF
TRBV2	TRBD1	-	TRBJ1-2	TGTGCCAGCAGACCGGGACAGAGCTATGGCTACACCTTC	CASRPGQSYGYTF
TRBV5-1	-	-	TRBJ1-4	TGCGCCAGCAGCTCGGAACCCGGGATGCTGGATGAAAAACTGTTTTTT	CASSSEPGMLDEKLFF
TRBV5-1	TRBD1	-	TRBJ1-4	TGCGCCAGCAGCCCGGGAGGGGGCGGGGATGAAAAACTGTTTTTT	CASSPGGGGDEKLFF
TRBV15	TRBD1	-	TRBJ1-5	TGTGCCACCAGCTCCTCGGACAGGGGGCAGCTCAATCAGCCCCAGCATTTT	CATSSSDRGQLNQPQHF
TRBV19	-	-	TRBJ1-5	TGTGCCAGTAGTTCCCGGGGGGATCAGCCCCAGCATTTT	CASSSRGDQPQHF
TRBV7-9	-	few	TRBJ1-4	TGTGCCAGCAGCTTTGTGAGACAGATTACAACTAATGAAAAACTGTTTTTT	CASSFVRQITTNEKLFF
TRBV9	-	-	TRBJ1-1	TGTGCCAGCAGCGTAGGGGGAGGGCCAGACACTGAAGCTTTCTTT	CASSVGGGPDTEAFF
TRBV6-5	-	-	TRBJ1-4	TGTGCCAGCTCACCCTGGACAGCAACTAATGAAAAACTGTTTTTT	CASSPWTATNEKLFF
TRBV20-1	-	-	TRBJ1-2	TGCAGTGCTAAGGGGGGGTATGGCTACACCTTC	CSAKGGYGYTF
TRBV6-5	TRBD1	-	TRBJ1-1	TGTGCCAGCAGTTACGGGGTGGCAGGGGGCACTGAAGCTTTCTTT	CASSYGVAGGTEAFF
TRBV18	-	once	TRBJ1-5	TGTGCCAGCTCACCAATAAGCAATCAGCCCCAGCATTTT	CASSPISNQPQHF
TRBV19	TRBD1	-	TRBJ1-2	TGTGCCAGTAGTGCTTACAGGGGGCGCGGCTATGGCTACACCTTC	CASSAYRGRGYGYTF
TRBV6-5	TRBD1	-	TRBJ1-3	TGTGCCAGCAGCCCCGACAGGGTCTCTGGAAACACCATATATTTT	CASSPDRVSGNTIYF
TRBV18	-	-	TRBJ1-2	TGTGCCAGCTCACCAACTGGACAACCACGCTTCGGTGGCTACACCTTC	CASSPTGQPRFGGYTF
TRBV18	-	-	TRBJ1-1	TGTGCCAGCTCCACCATTGGGACATACACTGAAGCTTTCTTT	CASSTIGTYTEAFF
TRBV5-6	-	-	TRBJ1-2	TGTGCCAGCAGCTTGGGGACACCTGGAGGGTATGGCTACACCTTC	CASSLGTPGGYGYTF
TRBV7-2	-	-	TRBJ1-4	TGTGCCAGCAGCCTGGGACTGTCTAATGAAAAACTGTTTTTT	CASSLGLSNEKLFF
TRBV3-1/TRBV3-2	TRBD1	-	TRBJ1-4	TGTGCCAGCAGCGTTCGAACAGGGGCATTTAATGAAAAACTGTTTTTT	CASSVRTGAFNEKLFF
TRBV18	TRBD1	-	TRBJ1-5	TGTGCCAGCTCACCGGGACAGGGTGGGAATCAGCCCCAGCATTTT	CASSPGQGGNQPQHF
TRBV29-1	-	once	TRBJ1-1	TGCAGCGTTGGACGGGAGGGGACTGAAGCTTTCTTT	CSVGREGTEAFF
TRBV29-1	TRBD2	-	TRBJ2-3	TGCAGCGTTCTCAGCGGGGTAGGATACACAGATACGCAGTATTTT	CSVLSGVGYTDTQYF
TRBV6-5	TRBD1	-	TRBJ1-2	TGTGCCAGTGGCAGGACAGGGGGCTATGGCTACACCTTC	CASGRTGGYGYTF
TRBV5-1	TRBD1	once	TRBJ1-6	TGCGCCAGCAGCTTAAACCCCGGACAGGGTAATTCACCCCTCCACTTT	CASSLNPGQGNSPLHF
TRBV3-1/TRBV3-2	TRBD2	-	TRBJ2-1	TGTGCCAGCAGCAGGGTAGCGGGCGTTAGCTCCTACAATGAGCAGTTCTTC	CASSRVAGVSSYNEQFF